Listed here are 19 T cell receptor beta chains from one sample, sequenced in a study of cytomegalovirus exposure and HLA in healthy donors. PCR primers comprised 60 Vbeta and 13 Jbeta primers. The method was immunoSEQ multiplex PCR; TCRdb's version includes in-frame clones alone and lacks a portion of them. The repertoire includes 100,000 or so clones, 70% to 85% of them detected once, and 1.2% sits in the top ten. Sample: PBMCs. The receptors derive from a young woman in good health and CMV-seronegative.

The chain uses TRBV9 and TRBJ1-6, with D possibly matching TRBD1 (6 bases). Trimming shortened V by 0 bases and J by 6 bases, and 13 bases separated the two germline ends. The CDR3 sequence is 16 residues long. Germline V gene data show CDR1 as SGDLS and CDR2 as YYNGEE. CDR3 region: CASSVGSTGINSPLHF. CDR3 nucleotides: TGTGCCAGCAGCGTAGGATCCACAGGGATTAATTCACCCCTCCACTTT.

The rearrangement joins TRBV19 to TRBJ1-6; tentative D call: TRBD1 (6 bases). Germline CDR1 reads LNHDA; CDR2 reads SQIVND (reference sequence). CDR3 length equals 17 residues. Trimming removed 4 bases at V and 7 bases at J, with 20 bases between. CDR3: CASSSQGPSVWNSPLHF. The CDR3 DNA is TGTGCCAGTAGTAGCCAGGGGCCCTCCGTTTGGAATTCACCCCTCCACTTT.

Remarks on this clone: A read error may account for a junction end that differs from germline. The chain has TRBV7-9 and TRBJ2-6; D gene unclear. Germline CDR1 and CDR2: SEHNR and FQNEAQ (reference sequence). CDR3 length equals 14 residues. CDR3 in DNA: TGTTCCAGCAGCTCTCCGTTTGGGGCCAACGTCCTGACTTTC. It specifies CSSSSPFGANVLTF.

This chain connects TRBV19 to TRBJ1-1; possibly TRBD1 for D (6 bases). V gave up 3 bases and J gave up 0 bases, with 11 bases separating them. CDR3 length: 15 amino acids. Germline assignment: CDR1 LNHDA and CDR2 SQIVND (reference sequence). The CDR3 loop reads CASSMIGQMNTEAFF. The DNA of the CDR3 is TGTGCCAGTAGTATGATAGGACAGATGAACACTGAAGCTTTCTTT.

In this sample, this clone turned up a few times. The chain recombines TRBV11-1 with TRBJ2-3; the D gene is possibly TRBD2 (5 bases). The CDR3 is made up of 13 amino acids. The germline V and J ends were trimmed by 4 bases and 3 bases, with 8 bases remaining between them. Germline V CDR1 and CDR2: SGHAT, FQDESV (reference sequence). The CDR3 reads CASSYRLTDTQYF. CDR3 in DNA: TGTGCCAGCAGCTATCGACTAACAGATACGCAGTATTTT.

This sequence joins TRBV7-2 and TRBJ1-3; tentatively, D is TRBD1 (6 bases). This CDR3 spans 13 amino acids. The germline V gene encodes CDR1 SGHTA and CDR2 FQGNSA. V dropped 5 bases and J dropped 5 bases, with 10 bases sitting between them. The CDR3 nucleotides are TGTGCCAGCAGCCCGGGGGGCCGAAACACCATATATTTT. It encodes CASSPGGRNTIYF.

This clone has a handful of counts. This sequence joins TRBV6-1 and TRBJ2-7; D unclear. The CDR3 has 12 residues. The V end was cut by 4 bases, the J end by 3 bases, with 7 bases between. The V gene's germline CDR1 is MNHNS and CDR2 SASEGT. For the CDR3, the DNA is TGTGCCAGCAGTGTAAATTTCTACGAGCAGTACTTC. It yields the protein CASSVNFYEQYF.

J is TRBJ1-1 and V is TRBV6-1; D may be TRBD1 (6 bases). Trimming took 4 bases from V and 0 from J, leaving 12 bases between them. The CDR3 extends over 15 amino acids. CDR1 and CDR2 from the germline V gene are MNHNS and SASEGT. The CDR3 coding sequence is TGTGCCAGCAGTGGACTGGGACAACTGAACACTGAAGCTTTCTTT. This codes for CASSGLGQLNTEAFF.

The V call is TRBV5-4, the J call TRBJ2-5; tentatively, D is TRBD1 (6 bases). Germline V gene data show CDR1 as SGHNT and CDR2 as YYREEE (reference sequence). CDR3 length: 13 amino acids. Trimming took 6 bases from V and 7 from J, leaving 16 bases between them. In DNA, the CDR3 is TGTGCCAGCACCACAGGGCGGCAGGGGACCCAGTACTTC. Protein: CASTTGRQGTQYF.

This clone was detected a few times. The CDR3 loop reads CASSQMDTQYF. The CDR3 DNA reads TGTGCCAGCAGTCAAATGGATACGCAGTATTTT. The rearrangement joins TRBV28 to TRBJ2-3; unclear D gene. V dropped 5 bases and J dropped 6 bases, with 6 bases sitting between them. The length of the CDR3 is 11 residues. Germline CDR1 and CDR2: MDHEN and SYDVKM.

Only one count was recorded for this clone. The chain joins TRBV11-1 to TRBJ2-7, with TRBD2 matching 8 bases. Germline V gives CDR1 SGHAT, CDR2 FQDESV (reference sequence). Trimming cost V 1 base and J 2 bases; bases outside gene matches: 4. CDR3 length equals 15 residues. The CDR3 loop reads CASSLVAGGPYEQYF. The CDR3 DNA sequence: TGTGCCAGCAGCTTAGTTGCGGGGGGCCCCTACGAGCAGTACTTC.

The J gene is TRBJ2-7, the V gene TRBV7-2, with D perhaps matching TRBD2 (6 bases). The CDR3 has 16 residues. Trimming cost V 2 bases and J 0 bases, with 14 bases left between them. Germline-derived CDR1 and CDR2 are SGHTA and FQGNSA. DNA for the CDR3: TGTGCCAGCAGCTTAAGAGGACCCGGGAGCTCCTACGAGCAGTACTTC. Amino acids: CASSLRGPGSSYEQYF.

The chain carries TRBV7-8 and TRBJ2-7; D gene ambiguous. V lost 0 bases, J lost 7 bases, and 7 bases lay in between. The CDR3 spans 12 residues. Germline V gene lookup returns CDR1 SGHVS and CDR2 FQNEAQ. The CDR3 loop is CASSLASTEQYF. As DNA, the CDR3 is TGTGCCAGCAGCTTAGCTTCTACGGAGCAGTACTTC.

V is TRBV4-1 and J is TRBJ2-1; a possible D gene is TRBD2 (5 bases). The CDR3 runs to 18 residues. V dropped 0 bases and J dropped 8 bases, with 23 bases sitting between them. Germline CDR1 MGHRA, CDR2 YSYEKL. The CDR3 DNA reads as TGCGCCAGCAGCCAAGATTCCCCAACTAGAGCTGTTATGTATGAGCAGTTCTTC. As protein: CASSQDSPTRAVMYEQFF.

This clone was picked up a small number of times. The gene calls are TRBV18 and TRBJ1-1; D is perhaps TRBD1 (5 bases). V gave up 6 bases and J gave up 4 bases, with 18 bases separating them. CDR3 length: 15 amino acids. Germline V lookup: CDR1 KGHSH, CDR2 LQKENI. The CDR3 region is CASSRQTSYRTEAFF. The CDR3 nucleotides read TGTGCCAGCTCGAGACAGACGAGTTATCGCACTGAAGCTTTCTTT.

The V and J genes are TRBV30 and TRBJ2-3; TRBD2 aligns across 8 bases. Unmatched junction bases numbered 5, after V lost 4 bases and J lost 2 bases. Germline V gene data show CDR1 as GTSNPN and CDR2 as SVGIG (reference sequence). The CDR3 runs to 14 residues. CDR3 nucleotides: TGTGCCTGGACCCACGGGGGGGCCACAGATACGCAGTATTTT. Residues: CAWTHGGATDTQYF.

The rearrangement uses TRBV28 and TRBJ2-1, with D tentatively TRBD1 (6 bases). Germline values: CDR1 MDHEN, CDR2 SYDVKM. The CDR3 covers 16 residues. With 4 bases removed from V and 1 base from J, the gap between germline ends came to 14 bases. The CDR3 here is CASSSMTGSSYNEQFF. CDR3 DNA sequence: TGTGCCAGCAGTTCCATGACAGGATCATCCTACAATGAGCAGTTCTTC.

This clone occurred a few times. Mismatch with germline at one junction end may stem from a read error. CDR3 DNA sequence: TGTGCTAGCAGCTCGTCTAGCTATGAAGGCAATGAGCAGTTCTTC. It is translated as CASSSSSYEGNEQFF. The chain couples TRBV7-7 to TRBJ2-1; a possible D gene is TRBD2 (5 bases). Germline values: CDR1 SSHAT, CDR2 FNYEAQ (reference sequence). The CDR3 runs to 15 residues.

The chain couples TRBV4-1 to TRBJ1-1, with D perhaps matching TRBD1 (5 bases). The CDR3 loop spans 14 amino acids. The V gene's germline CDR1 is MGHRA and CDR2 YSYEKL. Trimming stripped 4 bases from V and 3 bases from J, with 12 bases between. The chain's CDR3 is CASSLPGGDTEAFF. CDR3 nucleotide sequence: TGCGCCAGCAGCCTACCCGGGGGTGACACTGAAGCTTTCTTT.